This T cell receptor (beta chain) comes out of a study of T cells in Graves' hyperthyroidism and ophthalmopathy. Whole-study findings and limits: From stable hyperthyroidism, ophthalmopathy was set apart by a 13 V-J model. Model output signaled ophthalmopathy a median around 5.9 months ahead of onset.

This clonotype was seen more than once but under ten times. Its antigen is still unknown. Germline CDR1 and CDR2: GTSNPN and SVGIG (reference sequence). With 7 bases clipped from V and 7 bases from J, the junction kept 10 bases outside the gene matches. The CDR3 runs 13 residues. Using RNA transcripts as the source, TCR beta CDR3 regions were amplified. The HTBI primer set was used in a first-round RT-PCR of the TCR CDR3. TCRdb reprocessed the multiplex PCR reads via MiXCR and lists one record per CDR3 protein. The repertoire holds under 800,000 distinct CDR3 sequences, with roughly 15% as singletons. This clonotype was obtained from a woman aged 18-30 years with Graves' hyperthyroidism. Source material: blood. J is TRBJ1-2 and V is TRBV30; TRBD1 matches at 9 bases. As DNA, the CDR3 is TGTGCCTTGGAACCCAACAGGGGGCTTGGCTACACCTTC. Translated: CALEPNRGLGYTF.